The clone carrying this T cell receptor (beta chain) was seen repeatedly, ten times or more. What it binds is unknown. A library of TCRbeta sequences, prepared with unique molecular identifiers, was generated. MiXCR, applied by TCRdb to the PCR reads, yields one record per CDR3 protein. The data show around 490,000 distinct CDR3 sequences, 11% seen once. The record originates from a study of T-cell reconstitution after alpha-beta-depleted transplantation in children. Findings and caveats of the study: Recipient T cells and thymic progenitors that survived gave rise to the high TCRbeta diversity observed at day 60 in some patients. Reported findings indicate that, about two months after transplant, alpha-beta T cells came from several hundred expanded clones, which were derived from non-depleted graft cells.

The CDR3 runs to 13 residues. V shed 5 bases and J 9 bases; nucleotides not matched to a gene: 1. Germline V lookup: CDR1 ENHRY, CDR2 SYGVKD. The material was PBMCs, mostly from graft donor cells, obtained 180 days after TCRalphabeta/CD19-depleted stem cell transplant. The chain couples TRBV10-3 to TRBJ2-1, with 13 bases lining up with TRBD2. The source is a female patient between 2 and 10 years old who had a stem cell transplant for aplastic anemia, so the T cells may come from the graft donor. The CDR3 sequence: CAISTSGGGEQFF. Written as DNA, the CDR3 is TGTGCCATCAGTACTAGCGGGGGGGGTGAGCAGTTCTTC.